This T cell receptor beta chain is from a study of type 1 and type 2 diabetes patients. Amplification started from genomic DNA. Amplification of the beta chain CDR3 used 30 forward and 13 reverse multiplex primers. From the multiplex PCR reads, TCRdb called clonotypes with MiXCR, one entry per CDR3 protein. The sample consists of under 300,000 distinct CDR3 sequences, more than 40% of them appearing once. Germline V gene lookup returns CDR1 MNHEY and CDR2 SVGAGI. After removal of 1 base from V and 3 bases from J, the junction contained 0 bases not matched to a gene. This CDR3 is 15 amino acids long. The sample consisted of peripheral blood mononuclear cells (PBMCs). This chain links TRBV6-5 with TRBJ2-2; 9 bases are a match to TRBD1. The origin of this receptor is a man aged 18 to 30 with type 2 diabetes. The CDR3 bases are TGTGCCAGCAGTTACTGGACAGGGGACACCGGGGAGCTGTTTTTT. It codes for CASSYWTGDTGELFF.